Below are 22 T cell receptor beta chains sequenced from a single sample in a study of cytomegalovirus exposure and HLA in healthy donors. The study ran its PCR with 60 Vbeta and 13 Jbeta primers. Assay: immunoSEQ multiplex PCR; the TCRdb copy retains only in-frame clones and omits some. Here the sample spans over 100,000 clones, around 60% being singletons. Sequences were obtained from PBMCs. All receptors derive from a man aged 40-50 years in good health and CMV-seropositive.

This clone was detected a few times. The chain has TRBV11-2 and TRBJ2-5; 9 nucleotides match TRBD2. V was clipped by 1 base and J by 0 bases; unmatched bases: 6. CDR1 is SGHAT and CDR2 is FQNNGV in the germline V gene. This CDR3 has 17 residues. The CDR3 sequence: CASSLGAAGGYQETQYF. Written as DNA, the CDR3 is TGTGCCAGCAGCTTAGGGGCTGCGGGGGGGTACCAAGAGACCCAGTACTTC.

This clone was seen more than once but under ten times. J is TRBJ1-5 and V is TRBV2; perhaps TRBD1 as D (5 bases). Trimming took 8 bases from V and 5 from J, leaving 16 bases between them. The germline CDR1 and CDR2 sequences are SNHLY and FYNNEI. CDR3 size: 14 residues. The CDR3 bases are TGTGCCAGCGGGGCAAATTGGGGGGATCAGCCCCAGCATTTT. It specifies CASGANWGDQPQHF.

The rearrangement uses TRBV2 and TRBJ1-2; 9 positions match TRBD1. The length of the CDR3 is 15 residues. V was pared by 3 bases and J by 2 bases, with 4 bases of the junction left unmatched. The V gene's germline CDR1 is SNHLY and CDR2 FYNNEI. CDR3 region: CASSDGQGRNYGYTF. The DNA for the CDR3 is TGTGCCAGCAGTGATGGACAGGGGAGGAACTATGGCTACACCTTC.

CDR3 DNA sequence: TGTGCCAGCAGTAGTCACAGGGGTTCCTACAATGAGCAGTTCTTC. Protein: CASSSHRGSYNEQFF. The V gene is TRBV6-1, the J gene TRBJ2-1; 7 bases map to TRBD1. The trim removed 5 bases at V and 1 base at J, leaving 5 bases unmatched. CDR1 and CDR2 from the germline V gene are MNHNS and SASEGT. The CDR3 totals 15 residues.

The chain is built from TRBV9 and TRBJ1-3, with D uncertain. The germline CDR1 and CDR2 sequences are SGDLS and YYNGEE. The CDR3 consists of 13 residues. V dropped 5 bases and J dropped 1 base, with 7 bases sitting between them. CDR3 sequence (DNA): TGTGCCAGCAGAGCTGGTTCTGGAAACACCATATATTTT. This codes for CASRAGSGNTIYF.

A single count supports this clone. This rearrangement joins TRBV5-1 to TRBJ1-1, with TRBD1 matching over 7 bases. Germline CDR1 reads SGHRS; CDR2 reads YFSETQ. The CDR3 has 14 residues. V shed 0 bases, J shed 5 bases, and the junction held 4 bases outside the gene matches. Here the CDR3 reads CASSLGGGETEAFF. Written as DNA, the CDR3 is TGCGCCAGCAGCTTGGGAGGGGGCGAAACTGAAGCTTTCTTT.

The table lists this clone with a few counts. The V gene is TRBV6-1, the J gene TRBJ2-7; a possible D gene is TRBD2 (5 bases). The CDR3 extends over 13 amino acids. The germline V and J ends were trimmed by 3 bases and 3 bases, with 9 bases remaining between them. CDR1 MNHNS and CDR2 SASEGT come from the germline V gene. The CDR3 nucleotides are TGTGCCAGCAGTGATCGGGAAGGCTACGAGCAGTACTTC. Residues: CASSDREGYEQYF.

The CDR3 DNA reads TGTGCCACCAGCATTGAGGCGTCTAGCGGCTGGAATGAGCAGTTCTTC. Translation: CATSIEASSGWNEQFF. The chain joins TRBV15 to TRBJ2-1; TRBD2 aligns across 7 bases. Per the germline V gene, CDR1 is LNHNV and CDR2 is YYDKDF (reference sequence). The J segment lost 7 bases and the V segment lost 4 bases, leaving 13 bases of the junction unmatched. The CDR3 sequence is 16 residues long.

The V gene is TRBV28, the J gene TRBJ2-5; TRBD1 aligns across 8 bases. Per germline, CDR1 MDHEN and CDR2 SYDVKM. The CDR3 is made up of 15 amino acids. Trimming removed 4 bases from V and 6 bases from J; junction bases left unmatched: 10. In DNA form, the CDR3 reads TGTGCCAGCAGTTCGCCGGCAGGGGGCTTGCAGACCCAGTACTTC. This gives the protein CASSSPAGGLQTQYF.

The V gene is TRBV5-4, the J gene TRBJ2-1; unclear D gene. The CDR3 spans 11 residues. Germline CDR1 and CDR2: SGHNT and YYREEE (reference sequence). The V and J ends lost 2 bases and 7 bases respectively, with 4 bases between them. CDR3 in DNA: TGTGCCAGCAGCTTTCGGAATGAGCAGTTCTTC. Its protein is CASSFRNEQFF.

V is TRBV11-3 and J is TRBJ2-7, with TRBD1 identical over 8 bases. CDR1 SGHNT and CDR2 YENEEA come from the germline V gene. The trim removed 5 bases at V and 9 bases at J, leaving 6 bases unmatched. This CDR3 has 12 residues. CDR3 sequence reads: CASSTSQGGQYF. The DNA for the CDR3 is TGTGCCAGCAGCACCTCACAGGGGGGGCAGTACTTC.

The table lists this clone with a few counts. This chain connects TRBV19 to TRBJ2-3, with TRBD2 matching 12 bases. The CDR3 contains 15 residues. Trimming at V came to 7 bases and at J to 2 bases, leaving 4 bases not matched to a gene. The germline CDR1 and CDR2 sequences are LNHDA and SQIVND (reference sequence). Here the CDR3 reads CASTGLAGLTDTQYF. DNA of the CDR3: TGTGCCAGTACGGGACTAGCGGGTCTCACAGATACGCAGTATTTT.

This clone was observed a few times. The chain couples TRBV30 to TRBJ2-1; 10 bases are a match to TRBD2. CDR1 and CDR2 (germline): GTSNPN, SVGIG (reference sequence). J lost 3 bases, V lost 4 bases, and 9 bases had no gene match. The CDR3 totals 16 residues. CDR3 loop: CAWKGGPSGSYNEQFF. The CDR3 DNA is TGTGCCTGGAAGGGGGGCCCTAGCGGGAGCTACAATGAGCAGTTCTTC.

The genes are TRBV28 and TRBJ2-1, with TRBD2 matching over 10 bases. Germline loops: CDR1 MDHEN, CDR2 SYDVKM. The CDR3 sequence is 15 residues long. V gave up 6 bases and J gave up 10 bases; unmatched junction bases: 12. The CDR3 DNA is TGTGCCAGCAGAGAGGAGCGGGAGGGCCAGGGGGAGCAGTTCTTC. Its protein is CASREEREGQGEQFF.

The J gene is TRBJ2-3, the V gene TRBV29-1, with TRBD2 matching 8 bases. The germline gives CDR1 SQVTM, CDR2 ANQGSEA. This CDR3 comprises 15 residues. V dropped 3 bases and J dropped 2; count of bases not matched to a gene: 7. The DNA for the CDR3 is TGCAGCGTTGACGGAGCGGGGGCGACCACAGATACGCAGTATTTT. This translates into CSVDGAGATTDTQYF.

The chain recombines TRBV6-5 with TRBJ2-7, with 7 bases lining up with TRBD1. V lost 5 bases to trimming and J lost 2 bases; unmatched junction nucleotides: 9. The CDR3 is 15 amino acids. From germline, CDR1 is MNHEY and CDR2 SVGAGI. This CDR3 is CASSTGRGQPYEQYF. CDR3 DNA sequence: TGTGCCAGCAGTACCGGTCGGGGACAGCCCTACGAGCAGTACTTC.

This clone was observed once. The rearrangement links TRBV28 to TRBJ1-1; 8 bases are shared with TRBD1. With 5 bases clipped from V and 8 bases from J, the junction kept 4 bases outside the gene matches. The CDR3 covers 12 residues. Germline values: CDR1 MDHEN, CDR2 SYDVKM. The CDR3 region has the DNA TGTGCCAGCAGTGGACAGGGAAGGGAAGCTTTCTTT. Its protein is CASSGQGREAFF.

This clone has more than one count but fewer than ten. This sequence joins TRBV7-2 and TRBJ2-7; possibly TRBD2 for D (5 bases). The V end was cut by 1 base, the J end by 5 bases, with 18 bases between. The CDR3 totals 16 residues. Germline V CDR1 and CDR2: SGHTA, FQGNSA. The CDR3 DNA sequence: TGTGCCAGCAGCTTAGATGGGTTAGCGTCCGGGCACGAGCAGTACTTC. Translating it yields CASSLDGLASGHEQYF.

The J gene is TRBJ2-1, the V gene TRBV6-4, with D perhaps TRBD2 (5 bases). This CDR3 is 12 amino acids long. Germline CDR1 is MRHNA and CDR2 is SNTAGT. V gave up 0 bases and J gave up 13 bases, with 10 bases separating them. CDR3: CASSDSTGIQFF. The CDR3 region has the DNA TGTGCCAGCAGTGACTCGACCGGGATCCAGTTCTTC.

The sample holds a few counts of this clone. The chain employs TRBV6-1 and TRBJ2-7, with no clear D. CDR3 size: 15 residues. V was cut by 11 bases and J by 0 bases, with 20 bases left in between. Germline loops: CDR1 MNHNS, CDR2 SASEGT. This chain's CDR3 is CAAQVVQADSYEQYF. In DNA, the CDR3 is TGTGCCGCCCAGGTTGTCCAGGCCGACTCCTACGAGCAGTACTTC.

The chain has TRBV7-9 and TRBJ1-2; D unclear. Per the germline V gene, CDR1 is SEHNR and CDR2 is FQNEAQ (reference sequence). The CDR3 spans 12 residues. The ends were cut back, 1 base at V and 8 bases at J, with 8 bases in the middle. The CDR3 protein is CASSLDGYGYTF. CDR3 in DNA: TGTGCCAGCAGCTTAGACGGGTACGGCTACACCTTC.

The J gene is TRBJ1-5, the V gene TRBV7-9; tentative D call: TRBD1 (6 bases). From germline, CDR1 is SEHNR and CDR2 FQNEAQ (reference sequence). V lost 4 bases, J lost 7 bases, and 17 bases lay in between. The CDR3 runs to 15 residues. CDR3 in amino acids: CASSSTEQGGQPQHF. The CDR3 DNA reads TGTGCCAGCAGCTCGACAGAACAGGGCGGACAGCCCCAGCATTTT.